This TCR beta chain was found in a study of post-analysis software for immune sequencing data. Broader study findings: Elevated frequency relative to controls characterized four or five TRBV segments in patients, TRBV5-6, TRBV5-1 and TRBV20-1 among them.

This CDR3 has 15 amino acids. V lost 5 bases, J lost 1 base, and 14 bases lay in between. As to this clonotype: The antigen remains undetermined.

Tagging with unique molecular identifiers was a feature of the TCR beta cDNA libraries. TCRdb processed the PCR reads anew with MiXCR; each CDR3 protein has one entry. This sample has 750,000 to 950,000 distinct CDR3 sequences, with around 53% found just once. The chain has TRBV12-3 or TRBV12-4 and TRBJ2-5; D might be TRBD1 (6 bases). Material: blood. The sequence came from a girl aged 5-17 years with multiple sclerosis. CDR3 sequence: CASSPQGVVQETQYF. The CDR3 nucleotides are TGTGCCAGCAGTCCACAGGGTGTTGTCCAAGAGACCCAGTACTTC.